This TCR beta chain emerged from a study of cytomegalovirus exposure and HLA in healthy donors. Study-wide background: From about 179 million T cells, an earlier analysis saw 90 million to 130 million unique TCR beta sequences. Study-level results: For most TCR beta V segments, an earlier analysis put the productive rate at about 87% or about 30% of the time. Rare TCR sequences dominated, though some public TCRs recurred in many donors.

Of note for this clone: Its target is unknown. The same CDR3 is also encoded by other DNA sequences in this sample.

The primer mix had 60 Vbeta and 13 Jbeta primers. Assay: immunoSEQ multiplex PCR; the TCRdb copy retains only in-frame clones and omits some. The sample carries about 180,000 clones, over 70% recorded once. Germline assignment: CDR1 MDHEN and CDR2 SYDVKM. Trimming cost V 2 bases and J 7 bases, with 5 bases left between them. The CDR3 has 11 residues. The specimen sequenced was PBMCs. The clonotype was recovered from a woman aged 60-75 years in good health and CMV-seropositive. The chain combines TRBV28 with TRBJ1-1; tentatively, D is TRBD1 (5 bases). CDR3: CASSLQGEAFF. The DNA of the CDR3 is TGTGCCAGCAGTTTACAGGGTGAAGCTTTCTTT.